This entry lists 27 T cell receptor beta chains sequenced from one sample in a study of siplizumab effects on memory and regulatory T cells. TCRdb's copy holds only in-frame clones and misses some; the assay was immunoSEQ multiplex PCR. The sample shows under 100,000 clones, roughly 94% of them seen only once. Sequenced input: non-Treg CD4+ T cells sorted from blood. The source of these receptors is a human donor in good health.

The chain recombines TRBV5-1 with TRBJ2-7; either TRBD1 or TRBD2 may fit D (5 bases each). Per the germline V gene, CDR1 is SGHRS and CDR2 is YFSETQ. V gave up 6 bases and J gave up 2 bases, with 15 bases separating them. This CDR3 has 14 residues. Here the CDR3 DNA reads TGCGCCAGCACCCGAGAGGGGCGGACCTACGAGCAGTACTTC. Translation: CASTREGRTYEQYF.

This chain connects TRBV18 to TRBJ1-1; no firm D call. In germline, CDR1 is KGHSH, CDR2 LQKENI. Trimming took off 6 bases at V and 3 bases at J, with 11 bases between the two ends. This CDR3 has 13 residues. The CDR3 region has the DNA TGTGCCAGCTCCCGAGGACGGTACACTGAAGCTTTCTTT. This gives the protein CASSRGRYTEAFF.

The chain links TRBV14 to TRBJ2-7, with 8 bases lining up with TRBD1. Per germline, CDR1 SGHDN and CDR2 FVKESK. CDR3 length: 14 residues. With 0 bases clipped from V and 6 bases from J, the junction kept 4 bases outside the gene matches. CDR3 nucleotides: TGTGCCAGCAGCCAAGATTGGACAGGGCGCGAGCAGTACTTC. Amino acids: CASSQDWTGREQYF.

The V and J genes are TRBV30 and TRBJ2-5; a weak D match, TRBD2 (6 bases). Germline V gene lookup returns CDR1 GTSNPN and CDR2 SVGIG (reference sequence). Trimming stripped 5 bases from V and 9 bases from J, with 19 bases between. The CDR3 is 13 amino acids. The CDR3 bases are TGTGCCTGGGCCTCTGCAGGGTGGGGGGCCCAGTACTTC. Amino acids: CAWASAGWGAQYF.

This sequence joins TRBV4-1 and TRBJ2-1; TRBD1 is a possible D gene (5 bases). The CDR3 has 16 amino acids. With 3 bases removed from V and 0 bases from J, the gap between germline ends came to 12 bases. From germline, CDR1 is MGHRA and CDR2 YSYEKL. CDR3: CASSHPFDSSYNEQFF. DNA of the CDR3: TGCGCCAGCAGCCATCCCTTCGACAGCTCCTACAATGAGCAGTTCTTC.

This rearrangement joins TRBV2 to TRBJ2-1; TRBD2 aligns across 10 bases. Trimming took 6 bases from V and 7 from J; bases not matched to a gene: 3. CDR1 is SNHLY, CDR2 FYNNEI, per germline. The CDR3 is 13 residues long. The CDR3 spells CASRLAGYNEQFF. CDR3 DNA: TGTGCCAGCAGACTAGCGGGGTATAATGAGCAGTTCTTC. Full variable domain (missing parts from reference TRBV2 and TRBJ2-1): EPEVTQTPSHQVTQMGQEVILRCVPISNHLYFYWYRQILGQKVEFLVSFYNNEISEKSEIFDDQFSVERPDGSNFTLKIRSTKLEDSAMYFCASRLAGYNEQFFGPGTRLTVL.

This chain links TRBV19 with TRBJ1-1, with D uncertain. Germline V gene sequence: CDR1 LNHDA, CDR2 SQIVND (reference sequence). The CDR3 length is 19 residues. Trimming removed 6 bases from V and 4 bases from J, with 30 bases in between. CDR3 loop: CASSRGRLDRRAVGTEAFF. The CDR3 DNA reads as TGTGCCAGTAGCCGAGGGCGTCTGGACCGGAGGGCGGTAGGCACTGAAGCTTTCTTT.

The chain recombines TRBV18 with TRBJ1-4; TRBD1 matches 7 bases. V was pared by 5 bases and J by 8 bases, with 17 bases of the junction left unmatched. The CDR3 sequence is 17 residues long. CDR1 is KGHSH, CDR2 LQKENI, per germline. CDR3 nucleotide sequence: TGTGCCAGCTCAGGACCCGGACAGGCGCCGACGGGGGAAAAACTGTTTTTT. Translation: CASSGPGQAPTGEKLFF.

The genes are TRBV2 and TRBJ2-7, with 7 bases that match TRBD1. The V segment lost 5 bases and the J segment 4 bases; nucleotides outside the gene matches: 11. CDR3 length: 15 amino acids. Germline V gene sequence: CDR1 SNHLY, CDR2 FYNNEI. The CDR3 region is CASSSDRALLYEQYF. DNA of the CDR3: TGTGCCAGCAGTTCAGACAGGGCCCTACTTTACGAGCAGTACTTC.

V usage is TRBV6-1 and J usage is TRBJ1-5, with TRBD1 matching 7 bases. Germline-derived CDR1 and CDR2 are MNHNS and SASEGT. This CDR3 has 15 residues. V trimming: 5 bases; J trimming: 3 bases; junction bases outside the gene matches: 7. The CDR3 protein is CASSQGVRNNQPQHF. The CDR3 DNA reads as TGTGCCAGCAGTCAGGGGGTTCGGAACAATCAGCCCCAGCATTTT.

This chain uses TRBV7-2 with TRBJ2-3, with a tentative D call TRBD2 (6 bases). From germline, CDR1 is SGHTA and CDR2 FQGNSA. The CDR3 sequence is 19 residues long. The V end lost 1 base, the J end lost 0 bases, and 20 bases lay between the germline ends. The CDR3 spells CASSLDGTSMVLSTDTQYF. The CDR3 DNA sequence: TGTGCCAGCAGCTTAGACGGGACTTCTATGGTGCTAAGCACAGATACGCAGTATTTT.

This chain uses TRBV27 with TRBJ2-2, with TRBD1 as a possible D gene (6 bases). The CDR3 consists of 16 residues. Looked up from germline, CDR1 is MNHEY and CDR2 is SMNVEV (reference sequence). Trimming pared 3 bases from V and 6 bases from J, leaving 17 bases between. The CDR3 DNA follows: TGTGCCAGCAGTTTTTGGGACATCGGCGGCGCCGGGGAGCTGTTTTTT. As protein: CASSFWDIGGAGELFF.

The V call is TRBV19, the J call TRBJ2-1, with D possibly being TRBD1 or TRBD2 (6 bases each). The germline gives CDR1 LNHDA, CDR2 SQIVND (reference sequence). V was shortened by 5 bases and J by 6 bases, with 20 bases between the two germline ends. CDR3 length equals 16 residues. CDR3 region: CASSAPFGGPLNEQFF. DNA of the CDR3: TGTGCCAGTAGTGCCCCCTTCGGGGGCCCTCTCAATGAGCAGTTCTTC.

The chain links TRBV11-3 to TRBJ2-2; TRBD1 is a possible D gene (6 bases). The V end lost 0 bases, the J end lost 3 bases, and 17 bases lay between the germline ends. The CDR3 is 18 residues long. In germline, CDR1 is SGHNT, CDR2 YENEEA. The CDR3 here is CASSLDKAHRDDTGELFF. For the CDR3, the DNA is TGTGCCAGCAGCTTAGATAAGGCGCACAGGGACGACACCGGGGAGCTGTTTTTT.

This chain links TRBV18 with TRBJ1-1; 9 bases are shared with TRBD1. The CDR3 is 14 amino acids. V was clipped by 2 bases and J by 7 bases; unmatched bases: 5. Germline loops: CDR1 KGHSH, CDR2 LQKENI. CDR3 bases: TGTGCCAGCTCACCAGAACGGGACAGGGTTGAAGCTTTCTTT. Its protein is CASSPERDRVEAFF.

The genes are TRBV2 and TRBJ2-3, with D perhaps matching TRBD2 (6 bases). In germline, CDR1 is SNHLY, CDR2 FYNNEI. The CDR3 has 13 amino acids. V lost 5 bases, J lost 8 bases, and 14 bases lay in between. The CDR3 protein is CASSPTGDFTQYF. Written as DNA, the CDR3 is TGTGCCAGCAGTCCTACTGGGGACTTTACGCAGTATTTT.

The rearrangement joins TRBV5-8 to TRBJ1-1; D unresolved. The CDR3 loop spans 13 amino acids. The V end was cut by 3 bases, the J end by 1 base, with 7 bases between. CDR1 is SGHTS, CDR2 YDEGEE, per germline. The CDR3 protein is CASSWGQNTEAFF. CDR3 sequence (DNA): TGTGCCAGCAGCTGGGGTCAGAACACTGAAGCTTTCTTT.

The rearrangement joins TRBV21-1 to TRBJ2-4; the table's D call TRBD1 went unverified against the DNA. TRBV21-1 is noted as a pseudogene. The CDR3 is made up of 17 amino acids. This CDR3 is CASSRRQGYHGKNIQYF. Here the CDR3 DNA reads TGTGCCAGCAGCAGGCGACAGGGATATCATGGCAAAAACATTCAGTACTTC.

The chain couples TRBV11-3 to TRBJ2-1; D possibly uses TRBD1 or TRBD2 (5 bases each). Germline V gene data show CDR1 as SGHNT and CDR2 as YENEEA. There are 14 residues in the CDR3. V shed 3 bases and J shed 7 bases, with 13 bases lying between them. CDR3 DNA: TGTGCCAGCAGCTTTTTGGGGACGGCAAATGAGCAGTTCTTC. Protein sequence: CASSFLGTANEQFF.

The rearrangement uses TRBV28 and TRBJ2-2, with D possibly matching TRBD1 (6 bases). Trimming removed 5 bases at V and 7 bases at J, with 14 bases between. This CDR3 comprises 14 residues. Germline CDR1 is MDHEN and CDR2 is SYDVKM. CDR3 region: CASSQHRVRGELFF. The CDR3 nucleotides read TGTGCCAGCAGTCAACACAGGGTTCGCGGGGAGCTGTTTTTT.

The chain uses TRBV6-4 and TRBJ2-3; 9 nucleotides agree with TRBD2. The CDR3 is 19 residues long. Germline CDR1 reads MRHNA; CDR2 reads SNTAGT. V shed 4 bases and J 2 bases; nucleotides not matched to a gene: 16. CDR3 sequence (DNA): TGTGCCAGCAGTGTACACTTCGGAACTAGCGGGTCCCTCACAGATACGCAGTATTTT. Encoded protein: CASSVHFGTSGSLTDTQYF.

J is TRBJ2-1 and V is TRBV6-6; D is undetermined. Germline CDR1 is MNHNY and CDR2 is SVGAGI (reference sequence). V was shortened by 6 bases and J by 7 bases, with 22 bases between the two germline ends. The CDR3 runs to 16 residues. CDR3: CASSERSFNGANEQFF. CDR3 bases: TGTGCCAGCAGCGAAAGATCGTTTAATGGAGCAAATGAGCAGTTCTTC.

This sequence joins TRBV6-1 and TRBJ1-1; D is ambiguous. The germline CDR1 and CDR2 sequences are MNHNS and SASEGT. CDR3 length: 13 residues. V dropped 6 bases and J dropped 0 bases, with 8 bases sitting between them. CDR3 in DNA: TGTGCCAGCAGGGGAAATATGAACACTGAAGCTTTCTTT. As protein: CASRGNMNTEAFF.

This chain uses TRBV18 with TRBJ2-7, with D possibly being TRBD1 (5 bases). V gave up 4 bases and J gave up 4 bases, with 26 bases separating them. The length of the CDR3 is 18 residues. CDR1 is KGHSH, CDR2 LQKENI, per germline. The CDR3 here is CASSQLGVRALHPYEQYF. In nucleotides, the CDR3 is TGTGCCAGCTCACAACTTGGTGTCAGGGCACTCCATCCGTACGAGCAGTACTTC.

The chain combines TRBV25-1 with TRBJ1-1, with a possible D match to TRBD1 (5 bases). Germline lookup yields CDR1 MGHDK and CDR2 SYGVNS. V was clipped by 0 bases and J by 5 bases, with 16 bases between them. This CDR3 has 16 residues. The chain's CDR3 is CASSEYFGIQGTEAFF. The CDR3 nucleotides are TGTGCCAGCAGTGAATATTTCGGGATCCAGGGAACTGAAGCTTTCTTT.

The chain recombines TRBV7-9 with TRBJ2-3, with 7 positions matching TRBD2. The germline gives CDR1 SEHNR, CDR2 FQNEAQ (reference sequence). The V segment lost 5 bases and the J segment 1 base; nucleotides outside the gene matches: 6. The CDR3 extends over 15 amino acids. DNA of the CDR3: TGTGCCAGCAGCCTCCGGACTAGAGGCACAGATACGCAGTATTTT. This encodes CASSLRTRGTDTQYF.

Only one count was recorded for this clone. The DNA for the CDR3 is TGTGCCAGCAGAGAGACTAGCGGGGGTAAAGAGACCCAGTACTTC. Translation: CASRETSGGKETQYF. The rearrangement links TRBV28 to TRBJ2-5, with 12 bases lining up with TRBD2. After removal of 6 bases from V and 3 bases from J, the junction contained 5 bases not matched to a gene. The length of the CDR3 is 15 residues. Germline loops: CDR1 MDHEN, CDR2 SYDVKM.